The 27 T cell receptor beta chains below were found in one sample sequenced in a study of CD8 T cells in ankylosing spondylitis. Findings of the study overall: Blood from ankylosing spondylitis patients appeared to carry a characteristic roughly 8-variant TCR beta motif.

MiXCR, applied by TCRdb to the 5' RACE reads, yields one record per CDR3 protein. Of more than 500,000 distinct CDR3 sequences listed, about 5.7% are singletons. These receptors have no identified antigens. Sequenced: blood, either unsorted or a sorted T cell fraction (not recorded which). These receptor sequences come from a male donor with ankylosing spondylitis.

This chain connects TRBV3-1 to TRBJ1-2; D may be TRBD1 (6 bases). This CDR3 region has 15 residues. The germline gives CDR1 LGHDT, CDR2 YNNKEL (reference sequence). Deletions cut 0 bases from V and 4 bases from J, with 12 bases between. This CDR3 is CASSQDPDRLYGYTF. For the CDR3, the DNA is TGTGCCAGCAGCCAAGACCCAGACAGGCTCTATGGCTACACCTTC. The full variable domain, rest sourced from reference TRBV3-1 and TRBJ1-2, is DTAVSQTPKYLVTQMGNDKSIKCEQNLGHDTMYWYKQDSKKFLKIMFSYNNKELIINETVPNRFSPKSPDKAHLNLHINSLELGDSAVYFCASSQDPDRLYGYTFGSGTRLTVV.

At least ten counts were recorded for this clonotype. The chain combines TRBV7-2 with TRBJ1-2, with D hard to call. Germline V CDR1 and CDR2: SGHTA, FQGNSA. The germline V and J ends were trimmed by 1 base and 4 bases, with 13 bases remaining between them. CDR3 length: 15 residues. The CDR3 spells CASSLDWHSVYGYTF. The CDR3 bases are TGTGCCAGCAGCTTAGATTGGCATTCTGTCTATGGCTACACCTTC.

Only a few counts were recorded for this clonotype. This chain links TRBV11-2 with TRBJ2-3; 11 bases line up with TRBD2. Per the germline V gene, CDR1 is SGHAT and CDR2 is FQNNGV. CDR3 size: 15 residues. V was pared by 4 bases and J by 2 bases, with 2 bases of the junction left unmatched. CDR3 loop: CASSSSGGNTDTQYF. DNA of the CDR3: TGTGCCAGCAGCTCTAGCGGGGGGAACACAGATACGCAGTATTTT. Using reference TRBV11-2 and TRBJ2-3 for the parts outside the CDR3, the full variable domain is EAGVAQSPRYKIIEKRQSVAFWCNPISGHATLYWYQQILGQGPKLLIQFQNNGVVDDSQLPKDRFSAERLKGVDSTLKIQPAKLEDSAVYLCASSSSGGNTDTQYFGPGTRLTVL.

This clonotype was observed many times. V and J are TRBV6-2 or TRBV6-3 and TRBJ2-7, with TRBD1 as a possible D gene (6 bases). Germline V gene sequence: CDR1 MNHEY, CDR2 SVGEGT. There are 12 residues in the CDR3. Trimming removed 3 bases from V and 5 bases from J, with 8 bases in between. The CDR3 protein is CASSYRDNEQYF. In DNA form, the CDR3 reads TGTGCCAGCAGTTATCGGGACAACGAGCAGTACTTC.

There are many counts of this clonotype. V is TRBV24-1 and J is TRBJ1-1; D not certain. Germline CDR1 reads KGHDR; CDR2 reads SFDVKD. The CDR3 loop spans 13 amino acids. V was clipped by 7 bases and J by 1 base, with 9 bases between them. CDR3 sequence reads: CATRRVRNTEAFF. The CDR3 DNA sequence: TGTGCCACCAGGAGGGTAAGGAACACTGAAGCTTTCTTT.

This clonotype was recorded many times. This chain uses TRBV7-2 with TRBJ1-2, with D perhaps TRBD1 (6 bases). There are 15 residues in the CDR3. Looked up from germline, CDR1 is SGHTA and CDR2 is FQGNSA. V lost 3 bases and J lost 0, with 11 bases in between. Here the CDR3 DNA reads TGTGCCAGCAGCTTGTCCAGGGGAGCTAACTATGGCTACACCTTC. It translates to CASSLSRGANYGYTF.

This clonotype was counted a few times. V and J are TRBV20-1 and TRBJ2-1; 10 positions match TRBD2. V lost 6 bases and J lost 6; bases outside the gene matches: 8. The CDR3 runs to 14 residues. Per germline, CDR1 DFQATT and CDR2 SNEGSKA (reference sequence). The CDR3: CSAKSGTSVNEQFF. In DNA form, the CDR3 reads TGCAGTGCCAAATCCGGGACTAGCGTCAATGAGCAGTTCTTC.

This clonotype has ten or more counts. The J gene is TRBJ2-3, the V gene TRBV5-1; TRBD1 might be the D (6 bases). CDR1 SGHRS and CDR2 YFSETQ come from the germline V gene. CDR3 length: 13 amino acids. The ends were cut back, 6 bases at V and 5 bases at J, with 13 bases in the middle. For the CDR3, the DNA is TGCGCCAGCAACGCAGGGGTTAGAGATACGCAGTATTTT. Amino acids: CASNAGVRDTQYF.

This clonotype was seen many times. In DNA form, the CDR3 reads TGCAGTGCTAGAGGCTGGGACAGATCCACAGATACGCAGTATTTT. It translates to CSARGWDRSTDTQYF. The genes are TRBV20-1 and TRBJ2-3; 7 positions match TRBD1. Germline CDR1 and CDR2: DFQATT and SNEGSKA (reference sequence). This CDR3 has 15 amino acids. V lost 1 base and J lost 2; bases outside the gene matches: 6.

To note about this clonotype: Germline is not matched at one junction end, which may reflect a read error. CDR3 DNA: TGTGCCAGCAGCTTAGGTCCGGGGGCAAATATTGAGGGCTACATCTTC. It yields the protein CASSLGPGANIEGYIF. The chain employs TRBV11-2 and TRBJ1-2; a weak D match, TRBD1 (6 bases). Per the germline V gene, CDR1 is SGHAT and CDR2 is FQNNGV. This CDR3 region has 16 residues.

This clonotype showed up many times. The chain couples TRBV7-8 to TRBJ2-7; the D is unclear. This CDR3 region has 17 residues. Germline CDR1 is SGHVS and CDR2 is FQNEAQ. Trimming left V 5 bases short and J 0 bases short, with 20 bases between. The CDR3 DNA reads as TGTGCCAGCAGCCCCGACTTTCACCCTTCAAGCTCCTACGAGCAGTACTTC. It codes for CASSPDFHPSSSYEQYF.

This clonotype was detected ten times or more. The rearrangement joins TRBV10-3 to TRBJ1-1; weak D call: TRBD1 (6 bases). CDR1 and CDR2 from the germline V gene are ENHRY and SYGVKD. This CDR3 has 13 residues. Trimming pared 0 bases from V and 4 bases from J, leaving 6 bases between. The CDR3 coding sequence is TGTGCCATCAGTGAGTCAGGGGGCACTGAAGCTTTCTTT. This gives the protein CAISESGGTEAFF.

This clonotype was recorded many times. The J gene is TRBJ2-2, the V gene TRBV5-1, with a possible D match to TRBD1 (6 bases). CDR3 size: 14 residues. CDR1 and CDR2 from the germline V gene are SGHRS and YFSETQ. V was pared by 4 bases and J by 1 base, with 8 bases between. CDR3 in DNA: TGCGCCAGCAGCGTGGGACAGAACACCGGGGAGCTGTTTTTT. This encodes CASSVGQNTGELFF.

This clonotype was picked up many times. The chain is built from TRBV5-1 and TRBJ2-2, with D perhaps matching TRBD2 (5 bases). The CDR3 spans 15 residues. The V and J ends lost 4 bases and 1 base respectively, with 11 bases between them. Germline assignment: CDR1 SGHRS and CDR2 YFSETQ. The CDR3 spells CASSPSSRNTGELFF. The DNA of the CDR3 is TGCGCCAGCAGCCCCTCTAGCCGGAACACCGGGGAGCTGTTTTTT.

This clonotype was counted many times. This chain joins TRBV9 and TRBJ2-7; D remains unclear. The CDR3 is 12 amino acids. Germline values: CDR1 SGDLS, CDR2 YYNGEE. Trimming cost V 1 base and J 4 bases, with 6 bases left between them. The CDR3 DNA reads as TGTGCCAGCAGCGTATCACCGTACGAGCAGTACTTC. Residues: CASSVSPYEQYF.

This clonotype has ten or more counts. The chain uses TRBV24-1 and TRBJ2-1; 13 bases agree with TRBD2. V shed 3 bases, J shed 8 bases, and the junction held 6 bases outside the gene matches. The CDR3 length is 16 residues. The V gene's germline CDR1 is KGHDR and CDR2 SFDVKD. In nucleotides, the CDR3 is TGTGCCACCAGTGATCCAACTAGCGGGAGGGTCGATGAGCAGTTCTTC. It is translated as CATSDPTSGRVDEQFF.

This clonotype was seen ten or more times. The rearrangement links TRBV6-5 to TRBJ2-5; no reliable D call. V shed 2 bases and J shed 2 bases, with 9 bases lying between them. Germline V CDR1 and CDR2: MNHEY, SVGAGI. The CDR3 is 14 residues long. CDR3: CASSYVAEQETQYF. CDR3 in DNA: TGTGCCAGCAGTTACGTGGCAGAACAAGAGACCCAGTACTTC.

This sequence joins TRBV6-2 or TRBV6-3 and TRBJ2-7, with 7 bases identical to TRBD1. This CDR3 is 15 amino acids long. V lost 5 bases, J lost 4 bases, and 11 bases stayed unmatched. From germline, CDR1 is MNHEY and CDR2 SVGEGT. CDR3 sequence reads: CASSPYGTDLYEQYF. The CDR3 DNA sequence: TGTGCCAGCAGTCCCTACGGGACAGACCTTTACGAGCAGTACTTC.

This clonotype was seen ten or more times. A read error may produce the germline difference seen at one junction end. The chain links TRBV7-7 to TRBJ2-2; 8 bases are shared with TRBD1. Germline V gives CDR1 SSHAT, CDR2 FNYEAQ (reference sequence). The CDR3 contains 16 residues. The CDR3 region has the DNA TGTGCTAGCAGCACCCGGACAGGGACGAACACCGGGGAGCTGTTTTTT. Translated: CASSTRTGTNTGELFF.

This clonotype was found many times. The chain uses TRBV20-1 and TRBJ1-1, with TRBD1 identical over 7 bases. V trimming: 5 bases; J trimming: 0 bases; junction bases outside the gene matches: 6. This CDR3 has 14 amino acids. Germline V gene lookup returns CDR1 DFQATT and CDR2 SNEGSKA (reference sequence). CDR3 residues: CSAGNRGMNTEAFF. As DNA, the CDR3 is TGCAGTGCTGGTAACAGGGGAATGAACACTGAAGCTTTCTTT.

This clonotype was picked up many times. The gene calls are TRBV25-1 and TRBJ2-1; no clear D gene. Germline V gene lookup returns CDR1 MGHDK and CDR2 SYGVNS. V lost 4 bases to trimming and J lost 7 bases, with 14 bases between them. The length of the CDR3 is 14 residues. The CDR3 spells CASSGYSIRNEQFF. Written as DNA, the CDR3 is TGTGCCAGCAGTGGGTATAGCATAAGGAATGAGCAGTTCTTC.

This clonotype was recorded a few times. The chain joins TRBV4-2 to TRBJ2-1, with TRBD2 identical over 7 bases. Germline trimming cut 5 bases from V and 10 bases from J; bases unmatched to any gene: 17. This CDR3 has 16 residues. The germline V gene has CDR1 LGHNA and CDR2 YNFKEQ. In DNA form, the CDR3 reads TGTGCCAGCAGCGACAACCTCGGGACTATCCTATTAGAGCAGTTCTTC. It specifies CASSDNLGTILLEQFF.

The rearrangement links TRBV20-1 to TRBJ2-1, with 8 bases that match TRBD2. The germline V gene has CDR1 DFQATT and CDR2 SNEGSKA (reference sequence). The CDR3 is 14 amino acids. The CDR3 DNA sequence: TGCGGGATTAGCGGGATCGGGGACTACAATGAGCAGTTCTTC. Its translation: CGISGIGDYNEQFF.

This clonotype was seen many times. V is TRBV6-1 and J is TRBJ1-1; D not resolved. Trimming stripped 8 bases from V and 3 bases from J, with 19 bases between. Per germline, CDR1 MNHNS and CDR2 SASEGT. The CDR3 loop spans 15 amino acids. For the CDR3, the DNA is TGTGCCAGCGGCGGTCGGGTTGGTTTGTACACTGAAGCTTTCTTT. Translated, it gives CASGGRVGLYTEAFF.

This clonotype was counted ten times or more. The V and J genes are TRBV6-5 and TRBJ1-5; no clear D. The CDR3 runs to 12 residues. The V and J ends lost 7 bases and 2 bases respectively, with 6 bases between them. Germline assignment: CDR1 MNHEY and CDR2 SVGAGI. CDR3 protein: CASTRGNQPQHF. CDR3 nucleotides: TGTGCCAGCACAAGGGGCAATCAGCCCCAGCATTTT.

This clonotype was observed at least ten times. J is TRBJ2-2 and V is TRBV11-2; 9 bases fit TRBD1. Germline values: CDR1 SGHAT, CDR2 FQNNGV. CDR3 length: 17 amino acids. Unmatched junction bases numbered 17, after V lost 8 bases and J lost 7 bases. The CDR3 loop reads CASLHNRGRDVLGELFF. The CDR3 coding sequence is TGTGCCAGCCTCCACAACAGGGGGCGCGACGTCCTCGGGGAGCTGTTTTTT.

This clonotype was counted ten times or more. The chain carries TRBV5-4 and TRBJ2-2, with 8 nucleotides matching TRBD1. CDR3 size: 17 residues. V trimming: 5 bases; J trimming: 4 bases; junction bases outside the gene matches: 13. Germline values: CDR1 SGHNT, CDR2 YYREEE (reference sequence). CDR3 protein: CASSRRGQGIITGELFF. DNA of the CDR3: TGTGCCAGCAGTCGACGAGGACAGGGAATCATCACCGGGGAGCTGTTTTTT.